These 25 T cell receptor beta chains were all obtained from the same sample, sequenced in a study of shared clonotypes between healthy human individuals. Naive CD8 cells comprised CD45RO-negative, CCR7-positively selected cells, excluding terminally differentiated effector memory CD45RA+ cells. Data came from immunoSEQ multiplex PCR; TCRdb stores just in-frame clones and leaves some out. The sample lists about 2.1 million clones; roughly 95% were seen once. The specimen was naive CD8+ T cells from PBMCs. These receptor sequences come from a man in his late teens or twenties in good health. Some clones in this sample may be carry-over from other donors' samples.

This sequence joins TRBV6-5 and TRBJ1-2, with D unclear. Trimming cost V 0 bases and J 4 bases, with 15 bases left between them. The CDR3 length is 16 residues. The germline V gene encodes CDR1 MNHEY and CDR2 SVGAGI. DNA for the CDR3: TGTGCCAGCAGTTACTCGGAGGGAAGGGTCGGCTATGGCTACACCTTC. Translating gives CASSYSEGRVGYGYTF.

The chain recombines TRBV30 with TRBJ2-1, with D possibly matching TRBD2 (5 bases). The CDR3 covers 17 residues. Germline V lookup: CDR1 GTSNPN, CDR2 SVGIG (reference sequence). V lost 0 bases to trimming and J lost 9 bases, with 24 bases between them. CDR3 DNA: TGTGCCTGGAGTGTCCGGGAAACGGGCCTTCCCCTGGGTGAGCAGTTCTTC. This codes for CAWSVRETGLPLGEQFF.

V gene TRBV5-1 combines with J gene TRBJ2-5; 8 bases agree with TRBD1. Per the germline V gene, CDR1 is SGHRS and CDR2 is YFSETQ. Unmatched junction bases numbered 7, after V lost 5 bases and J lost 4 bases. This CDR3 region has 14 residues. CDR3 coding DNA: TGCGCCAGCAGGGAGGACAGGGTAGTAGAGACCCAGTACTTC. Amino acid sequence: CASREDRVVETQYF. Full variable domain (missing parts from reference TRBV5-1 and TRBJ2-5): KAGVTQTPRYLIKTRGQQVTLSCSPISGHRSVSWYQQTPGQGLQFLFEYFSETQRNKGNFPGRFSGRQFSNSRSEMNVSTLELGDSALYLCASREDRVVETQYFGPGTRLLVL.

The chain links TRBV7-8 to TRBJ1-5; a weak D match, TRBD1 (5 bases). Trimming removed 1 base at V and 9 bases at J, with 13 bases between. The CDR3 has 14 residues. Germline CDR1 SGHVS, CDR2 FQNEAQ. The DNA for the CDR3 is TGTGCCAGCAGCTTAGTTGGGGACCCGGGGCCCCAGCATTTT. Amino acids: CASSLVGDPGPQHF.

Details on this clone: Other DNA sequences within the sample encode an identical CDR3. CDR3 DNA sequence: TGTGCCAGCAGTTACTCGACAAGCGGCTACGAGCAGTACTTC. It codes for CASSYSTSGYEQYF. V usage is TRBV6-5 and J usage is TRBJ2-7; D might be TRBD2 (5 bases). Trimming left V 0 bases short and J 3 bases short, with 9 bases between. CDR3 length: 14 residues. CDR1 and CDR2 (germline): MNHEY, SVGAGI.

CDR3 coding DNA: TGTGCCAGCAGCGCAGGACTCGTCTCTGGAAACACCATATATTTT. Amino acids: CASSAGLVSGNTIYF. The rearrangement uses TRBV7-8 and TRBJ1-3, with D hard to call. This CDR3 is built from 15 residues. V was shortened by 5 bases and J by 0 bases, with 11 bases between the two germline ends. Germline CDR1 is SGHVS and CDR2 is FQNEAQ.

CDR3 loop: CASSVVPSQTQYF. CDR3 nucleotides: TGTGCCAGCAGCGTAGTGCCGAGCCAGACCCAGTACTTC. The J gene is TRBJ2-5, the V gene TRBV9; D uncertain. Germline V gene sequence: CDR1 SGDLS, CDR2 YYNGEE. This CDR3 is 13 amino acids long. Trimming stripped 0 bases from V and 6 bases from J, with 9 bases between.

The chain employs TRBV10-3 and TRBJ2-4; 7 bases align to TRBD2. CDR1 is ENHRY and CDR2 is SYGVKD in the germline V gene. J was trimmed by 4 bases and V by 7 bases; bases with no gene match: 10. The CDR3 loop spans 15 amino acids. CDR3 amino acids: CAITPTTSRKNIQYF. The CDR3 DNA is TGTGCCATCACCCCCACGACTAGCCGAAAAAACATTCAGTACTTC.

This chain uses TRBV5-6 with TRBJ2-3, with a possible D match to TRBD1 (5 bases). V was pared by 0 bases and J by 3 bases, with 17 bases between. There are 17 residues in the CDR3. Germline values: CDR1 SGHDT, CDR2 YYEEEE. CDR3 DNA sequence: TGTGCCAGCAGCTTGGAAGGTCCAGGGTTATCGACAGATACGCAGTATTTT. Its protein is CASSLEGPGLSTDTQYF.

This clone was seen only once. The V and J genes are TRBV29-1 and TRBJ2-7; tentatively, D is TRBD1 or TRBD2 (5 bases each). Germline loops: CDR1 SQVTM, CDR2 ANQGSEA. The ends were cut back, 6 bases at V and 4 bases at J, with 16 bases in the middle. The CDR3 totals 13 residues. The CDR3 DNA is TGCAGCGTCAACAACGGGGCAGGGTACGAGCAGTACTTC. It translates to CSVNNGAGYEQYF.

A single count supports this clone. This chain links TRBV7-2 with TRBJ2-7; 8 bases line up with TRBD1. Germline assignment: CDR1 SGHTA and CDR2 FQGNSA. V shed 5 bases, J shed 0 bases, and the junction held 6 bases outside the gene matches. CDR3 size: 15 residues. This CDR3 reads CASSNRDRSSYEQYF. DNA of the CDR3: TGTGCCAGCAGCAATAGGGACAGGAGCTCCTACGAGCAGTACTTC.

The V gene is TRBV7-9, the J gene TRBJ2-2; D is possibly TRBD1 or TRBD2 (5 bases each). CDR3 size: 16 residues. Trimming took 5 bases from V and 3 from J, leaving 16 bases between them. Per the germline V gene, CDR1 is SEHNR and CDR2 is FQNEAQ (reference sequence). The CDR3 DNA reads TGTGCCAGCAGCACCGTAGCAGGGAGTTACACCGGGGAGCTGTTTTTT. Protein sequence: CASSTVAGSYTGELFF.

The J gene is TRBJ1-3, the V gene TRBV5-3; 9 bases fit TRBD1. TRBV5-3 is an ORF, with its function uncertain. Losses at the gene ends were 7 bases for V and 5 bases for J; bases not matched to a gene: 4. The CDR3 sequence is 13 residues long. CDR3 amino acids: CARPGQGRNTIYF. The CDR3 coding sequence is TGTGCCAGACCGGGACAGGGAAGAAACACCATATATTTT.

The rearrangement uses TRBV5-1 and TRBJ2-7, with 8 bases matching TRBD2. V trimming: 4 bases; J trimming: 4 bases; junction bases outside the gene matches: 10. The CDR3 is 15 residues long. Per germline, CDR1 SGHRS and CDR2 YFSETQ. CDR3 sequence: CASSPTPGGQYEQYF. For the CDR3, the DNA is TGCGCCAGCAGCCCAACCCCGGGGGGGCAATACGAGCAGTACTTC. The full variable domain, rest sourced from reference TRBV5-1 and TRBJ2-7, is KAGVTQTPRYLIKTRGQQVTLSCSPISGHRSVSWYQQTPGQGLQFLFEYFSETQRNKGNFPGRFSGRQFSNSRSEMNVSTLELGDSALYLCASSPTPGGQYEQYFGPGTRLTVT.

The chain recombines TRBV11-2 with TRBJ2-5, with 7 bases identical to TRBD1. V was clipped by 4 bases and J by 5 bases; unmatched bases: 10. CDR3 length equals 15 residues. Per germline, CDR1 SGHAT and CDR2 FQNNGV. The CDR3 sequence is CASSSTTGDMETQYF. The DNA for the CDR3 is TGTGCCAGCAGCTCAACAACAGGGGACATGGAGACCCAGTACTTC. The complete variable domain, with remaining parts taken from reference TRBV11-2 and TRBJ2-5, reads EAGVAQSPRYKIIEKRQSVAFWCNPISGHATLYWYQQILGQGPKLLIQFQNNGVVDDSQLPKDRFSAERLKGVDSTLKIQPAKLEDSAVYLCASSSTTGDMETQYFGPGTRLLVL.

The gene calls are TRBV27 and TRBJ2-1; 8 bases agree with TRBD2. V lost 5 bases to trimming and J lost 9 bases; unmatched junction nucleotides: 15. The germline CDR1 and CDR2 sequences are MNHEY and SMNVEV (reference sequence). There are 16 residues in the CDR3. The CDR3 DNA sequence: TGTGCCAGCAGTCCCCGCGGGACTAGAGATTTTTCTGAGCAGTTCTTC. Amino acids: CASSPRGTRDFSEQFF.

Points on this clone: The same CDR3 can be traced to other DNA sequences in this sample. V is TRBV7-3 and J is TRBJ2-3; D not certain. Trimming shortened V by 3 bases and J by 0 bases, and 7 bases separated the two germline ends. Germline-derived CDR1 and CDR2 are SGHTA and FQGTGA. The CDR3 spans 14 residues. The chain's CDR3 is CASSFGGSTDTQYF. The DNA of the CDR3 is TGTGCCAGCAGCTTCGGCGGTAGCACAGATACGCAGTATTTT. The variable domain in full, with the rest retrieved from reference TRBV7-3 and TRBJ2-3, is GAGVSQTPSNKVTEKGKYVELRCDPISGHTALYWYRQSLGQGPEFLIYFQGTGAADDSGLPNDRFFAVRPEGSVSTLKIQRTERGDSAVYLCASSFGGSTDTQYFGPGTRLTVL.

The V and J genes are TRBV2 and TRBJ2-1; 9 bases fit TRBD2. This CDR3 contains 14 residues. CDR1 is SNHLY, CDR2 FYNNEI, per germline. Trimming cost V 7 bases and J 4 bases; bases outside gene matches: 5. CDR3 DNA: TGTGCCAGCATCGAAAGCGGGGGGTACAATGAGCAGTTCTTC. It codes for CASIESGGYNEQFF.

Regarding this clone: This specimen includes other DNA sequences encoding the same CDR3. In DNA form, the CDR3 reads TGTGCCAGCAGTCCTACTAGCGGGAGTTACGAGCAGTACTTC. Translation gives CASSPTSGSYEQYF. The V call is TRBV27, the J call TRBJ2-7; 11 nucleotides agree with TRBD2. Losses at the gene ends were 5 bases for V and 4 bases for J; bases not matched to a gene: 4. The CDR3 contains 14 residues. Germline values: CDR1 MNHEY, CDR2 SMNVEV (reference sequence).

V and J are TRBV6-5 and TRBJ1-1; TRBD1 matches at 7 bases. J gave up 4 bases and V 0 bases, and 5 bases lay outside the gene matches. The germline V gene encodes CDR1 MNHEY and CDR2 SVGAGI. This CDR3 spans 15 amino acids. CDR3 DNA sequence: TGTGCCAGCAGTTACTCGCATGAGGGGGCCACTGAAGCTTTCTTT. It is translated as CASSYSHEGATEAFF.

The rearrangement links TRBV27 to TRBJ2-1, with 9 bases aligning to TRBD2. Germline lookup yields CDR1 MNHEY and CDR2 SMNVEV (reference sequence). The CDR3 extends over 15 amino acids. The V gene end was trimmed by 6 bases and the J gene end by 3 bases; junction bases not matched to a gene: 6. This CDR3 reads CASRPAGGYYNEQFF. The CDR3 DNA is TGTGCCAGCAGACCAGCGGGAGGCTACTACAATGAGCAGTTCTTC.

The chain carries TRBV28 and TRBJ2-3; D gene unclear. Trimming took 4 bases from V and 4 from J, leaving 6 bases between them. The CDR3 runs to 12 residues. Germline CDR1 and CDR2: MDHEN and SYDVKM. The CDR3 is CASSSTPDTQYF. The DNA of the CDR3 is TGTGCCAGCAGTTCTACCCCAGATACGCAGTATTTT.

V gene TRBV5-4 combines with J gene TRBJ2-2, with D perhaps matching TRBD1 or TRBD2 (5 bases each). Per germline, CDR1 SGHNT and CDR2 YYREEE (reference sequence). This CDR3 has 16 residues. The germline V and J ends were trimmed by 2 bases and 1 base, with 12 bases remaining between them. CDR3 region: CASSLIAGRNTGELFF. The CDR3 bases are TGTGCCAGCAGCTTAATAGCAGGGAGGAACACCGGGGAGCTGTTTTTT.

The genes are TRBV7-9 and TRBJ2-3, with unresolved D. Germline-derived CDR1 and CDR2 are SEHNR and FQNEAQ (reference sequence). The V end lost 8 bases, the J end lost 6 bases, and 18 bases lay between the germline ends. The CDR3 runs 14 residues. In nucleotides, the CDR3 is TGTGCCAGCGTATTCGGCCCGACGCATGATACGCAGTATTTT. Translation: CASVFGPTHDTQYF.

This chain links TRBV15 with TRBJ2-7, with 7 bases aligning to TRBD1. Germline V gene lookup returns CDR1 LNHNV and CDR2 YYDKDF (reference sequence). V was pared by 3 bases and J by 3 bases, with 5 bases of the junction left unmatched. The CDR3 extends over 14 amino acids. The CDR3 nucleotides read TGTGCCACCAGCAGCCGGGACAGCCTCTACGAGCAGTACTTC. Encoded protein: CATSSRDSLYEQYF. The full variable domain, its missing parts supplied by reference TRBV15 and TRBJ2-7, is DAMVIQNPRYQVTQFGKPVTLSCSQTLNHNVMYWYQQKSSQAPKLLFHYYDKDFNNEADTPDNFQSRRPNTSFCFLDIRSPGLGDTAMYLCATSSRDSLYEQYFGPGTRLTVT.